This T cell receptor beta chain was profiled in a study of cytomegalovirus exposure and HLA in healthy donors. V lost 8 bases to trimming and J lost 6 bases, with 19 bases between them. The germline V gene encodes CDR1 SNHLY and CDR2 FYNNEI. The CDR3 covers 15 residues. The PCR made use of 60 Vbeta and 13 Jbeta primers. Method: immunoSEQ multiplex PCR; TCRdb's copy keeps in-frame clones and lacks some. The sample shows under 200,000 clones, roughly 83% of them seen only once. To note about this clone: The antigen remains undetermined.

Study outcomes and limitations: TRBV6-2, TRBV6-3 and some other V segments were excluded as indistinguishable. Roughly uniform depth of sequencing across donors was assumed in presence/absence analyses.

The chain joins TRBV2 to TRBJ2-2, with D perhaps matching TRBD2 (6 bases). The TCR comes from a woman between 50 and 59 years old in good health and CMV-seronegative. The source material was PBMCs. As DNA, the CDR3 is TGTGCCAGCGCCAGTGGGAGGAAGCTCCCCGGGGAGCTGTTTTTT. Residues: CASASGRKLPGELFF.